The sequence of this TCR beta chain was determined in a study of early T cells in non-severe SARS-CoV-2 infection. Unique molecular identifier tags were affixed to discrete cDNA molecules. Via MiXCR, TCRdb re-called the 5' RACE reads, giving one row per CDR3 protein. The sample includes 70,000 to 75,000 distinct CDR3 sequences, 12% to 15% seen only once; the top ten take roughly 13%. Study results and caveats: Using VDJdb, the matching emphasized anti-spike CD8 responses while missing private and CD4 specificities.

This clonotype was picked up a small number of times. The antigen remains undetermined. The germline CDR1 and CDR2 sequences are SGHAT and FQNNGV. The CDR3 has 14 amino acids. Trimming removed 5 bases from V and 2 bases from J; junction bases left unmatched: 6. This clonotype originated in an adult who was a healthcare worker with PCR-confirmed SARS-CoV-2 infection or an uninfected control (not recorded which). Sequenced material: whole blood. The chain joins TRBV11-2 to TRBJ2-7, with 7 bases aligning to TRBD1. CDR3 sequence: CASSTGTATYEQYF. The CDR3 DNA is TGTGCCAGCAGCACCGGGACAGCCACCTACGAGCAGTACTTC.